What follows are 26 T cell receptor beta chains derived from one specimen sequenced in a study of cytomegalovirus exposure and HLA in healthy donors (dated by TCRdb to between 2016 and 2019). To prepare the library, the immunoSEQ multiplex PCR assay was applied. The source is immuneACCESS, and TCRdb retained only in-frame sequences with V and J called. Part of the clones is not carried over; for the studies checked, unresolved V genes explain less than half of this, and the remainder is unexplained. The sample yields over 60,000 clones; around 95% were counted once. Of the sample, around 4.5% is held by the ten largest clones. The sequencing sample was made of PBMCs. The receptors shown here come from a man aged 18 to 29 in good health and CMV-seropositive.

The chain links TRBV7-9 to TRBJ2-7, with 10 bases matching TRBD1. The CDR3 runs 15 residues. The germline CDR1 and CDR2 sequences are SEHNR and FQNEAQ (reference sequence). With V trimmed by 5 bases and J by 2 bases, 6 bases remained unmatched. CDR3: CASSLRQGAPYEQYF. The CDR3 DNA sequence: TGTGCCAGCAGCCTTCGACAGGGGGCCCCCTACGAGCAGTACTTC. Using reference TRBV7-9 and TRBJ2-7 for the parts outside the CDR3, the full variable domain is DTGVSQNPRHKITKRGQNVTFRCDPISEHNRLYWYRQTLGQGPEFLTYFQNEAQLEKSRLLSDRFSAERPKGSFSTLEIQRTEQGDSAMYLCASSLRQGAPYEQYFGPGTRLTVT.

This clone was found once. The chain uses TRBV15 and TRBJ1-2, with 8 bases that match TRBD1. Germline assignment: CDR1 LNHNV and CDR2 YYDKDF (reference sequence). V shed 1 base, J shed 6 bases, and the junction held 7 bases outside the gene matches. CDR3 length equals 15 residues. The CDR3 sequence: CATSRASAGGHGYTF. DNA for the CDR3: TGTGCCACCAGCAGAGCTTCCGCAGGGGGCCATGGCTACACCTTC.

This chain uses TRBV27 with TRBJ2-3; D possibly corresponds to TRBD1 (6 bases). Germline V gene data show CDR1 as MNHEY and CDR2 as SMNVEV (reference sequence). There are 14 residues in the CDR3. The V and J ends lost 3 bases and 4 bases respectively, with 11 bases between them. The CDR3 is CASSLVRGADTQYF. CDR3 nucleotides: TGTGCCAGCAGTTTGGTCAGGGGTGCAGATACGCAGTATTTT.

The chain has TRBV4-1 and TRBJ2-7; D unclear. Germline V lookup: CDR1 MGHRA, CDR2 YSYEKL. V lost 0 bases and J lost 2, with 14 bases in between. This CDR3 spans 16 amino acids. This CDR3 is CASSQDQNSWTYEQYF. The DNA for the CDR3 is TGCGCCAGCAGCCAAGATCAAAACAGTTGGACCTACGAGCAGTACTTC.

The chain couples TRBV28 to TRBJ2-7; 7 bases align to TRBD2. The CDR3 loop spans 15 amino acids. In germline, CDR1 is MDHEN, CDR2 SYDVKM. V lost 6 bases to trimming and J lost 3 bases; unmatched junction nucleotides: 11. Here the CDR3 reads CASSPFYPSGYEQYF. The CDR3 coding sequence is TGTGCCAGCAGCCCTTTCTATCCTAGCGGCTACGAGCAGTACTTC.

The chain recombines TRBV5-4 with TRBJ1-1; D not certain. CDR1 and CDR2 from the germline V gene are SGHNT and YYREEE (reference sequence). Trimming cost V 1 base and J 1 base, with 14 bases left between them. This CDR3 spans 16 amino acids. The CDR3 spells CASSLRVTAENTEAFF. The DNA for the CDR3 is TGTGCCAGCAGCTTGCGGGTCACGGCGGAGAACACTGAAGCTTTCTTT.

The sample holds one count of this clone. The rearrangement joins TRBV6-5 to TRBJ2-7; TRBD1 aligns across 8 bases. After removal of 10 bases from V and 6 bases from J, the junction contained 5 bases not matched to a gene. This CDR3 spans 11 amino acids. Per germline, CDR1 MNHEY and CDR2 SVGAGI. In nucleotides, the CDR3 is TGTGCCACCCAGGGGGCAGGCGAGCAGTACTTC. The encoded protein is CATQGAGEQYF.

The V gene is TRBV7-6, the J gene TRBJ2-3, with 7 bases aligning to TRBD2. The CDR3 is 12 residues long. Germline V gives CDR1 SGHVS, CDR2 FNYEAQ. Germline trimming cut 11 bases from V and 5 bases from J; bases unmatched to any gene: 7. The chain's CDR3 is CAVRGEEDTQYF. The CDR3 bases are TGTGCCGTCCGGGGGGAGGAAGATACGCAGTATTTT.

The CDR3 region is CASRSASSTDTQYF. CDR3 DNA sequence: TGTGCCAGCAGATCAGCGTCAAGCACAGATACGCAGTATTTT. V gene TRBV28 combines with J gene TRBJ2-3; D unclear. CDR3 size: 14 residues. The germline V and J ends were trimmed by 6 bases and 0 bases, with 10 bases remaining between them. Germline CDR1 reads MDHEN; CDR2 reads SYDVKM.

The V and J genes are TRBV5-1 and TRBJ2-3; D is possibly TRBD1 (6 bases). CDR1 is SGHRS, CDR2 YFSETQ, per germline. The CDR3 consists of 17 residues. V dropped 0 bases and J dropped 4 bases, with 18 bases sitting between them. CDR3 sequence reads: CASSLAAHTRGADTQYF. CDR3 DNA sequence: TGCGCCAGCAGCTTGGCCGCGCACACCAGGGGAGCAGATACGCAGTATTTT.

The rearrangement joins TRBV29-1 to TRBJ2-7; 8 positions match TRBD1. The CDR3 runs 14 residues. V lost 6 bases, J lost 5 bases, and 12 bases stayed unmatched. CDR1 is SQVTM and CDR2 is ANQGSEA in the germline V gene. The DNA of the CDR3 is TGCAGCGTCCACACAGCGGACAGGGTTGACGAGCAGTACTTC. It specifies CSVHTADRVDEQYF.

The J gene is TRBJ2-3, the V gene TRBV29-1, with D tentatively TRBD2 (6 bases). Trimming left V 4 bases short and J 0 bases short, with 11 bases between. The length of the CDR3 is 14 residues. CDR1 SQVTM and CDR2 ANQGSEA come from the germline V gene. CDR3 sequence reads: CSVAGTPSTDTQYF. The CDR3 nucleotides read TGCAGCGTTGCCGGGACTCCTAGCACAGATACGCAGTATTTT.

The gene calls are TRBV28 and TRBJ1-5, with a weak D call TRBD1 (6 bases). CDR3 length equals 13 residues. The V end was cut by 6 bases, the J end by 3 bases, with 9 bases between. Germline CDR1 is MDHEN and CDR2 is SYDVKM. Here the CDR3 DNA reads TGTGCCAGCAGAGGACAGTTCAATCAGCCCCAGCATTTT. It yields the protein CASRGQFNQPQHF.

V is TRBV4-3 and J is TRBJ2-3; D is ambiguous. Trimming pared 0 bases from V and 0 bases from J, leaving 7 bases between. The CDR3 consists of 15 residues. Germline values: CDR1 LGHNA, CDR2 YSLEER. The CDR3 reads CASSQDRFSTDTQYF. CDR3 bases: TGCGCCAGCAGCCAAGACAGGTTTAGCACAGATACGCAGTATTTT.

J is TRBJ2-1 and V is TRBV19; 12 bases line up with TRBD2. Germline V CDR1 and CDR2: LNHDA, SQIVND (reference sequence). With V trimmed by 5 bases and J by 2 bases, 1 base remained unmatched. This CDR3 spans 15 amino acids. The CDR3 DNA reads TGTGCCAGTAGTTCTAGCGGGAGGGCCTACAATGAGCAGTTCTTC. Amino acids: CASSSSGRAYNEQFF.

This sequence joins TRBV29-1 and TRBJ1-1; D gene ambiguous. The CDR3 consists of 12 residues. The V gene's germline CDR1 is SQVTM and CDR2 ANQGSEA. V was shortened by 7 bases and J by 2 bases, with 11 bases between the two germline ends. CDR3 DNA sequence: TGCAGCGCCGAAGGAGCAAACACTGAAGCTTTCTTT. Its protein product is CSAEGANTEAFF. Based on the CDR3 plus reference TRBV29-1 and TRBJ1-1, the full variable domain is SAVISQKPSRDICQRGTSLTIQCQVDSQVTMMFWYRQQPGQSLTLIATANQGSEATYESGFVIDKFPISRPNLTFSTLTVSNMSPEDSSIYLCSAEGANTEAFFGQGTRLTVV.

A single count supports this clone. A junction boundary mismatches the germline segment, possibly from a read error. The gene calls are TRBV10-3 and TRBJ1-2; 8 bases match TRBD1. The length of the CDR3 is 14 residues. Germline V lookup: CDR1 ENHRY, CDR2 SYGVKD. The CDR3 reads CAISESMDRVYISF. The CDR3 coding sequence is TGTGCCATCAGTGAGTCGATGGACAGGGTGTACATATCCTTC.

V usage is TRBV2 and J usage is TRBJ2-2, with 8 bases aligning to TRBD1. Trimming removed 1 base from V and 8 bases from J; junction bases left unmatched: 9. Germline V CDR1 and CDR2: SNHLY, FYNNEI. This CDR3 spans 16 amino acids. Here the CDR3 reads CASSEGRTGPLGELFF. The DNA for the CDR3 is TGTGCCAGCAGTGAAGGGAGGACAGGGCCTTTAGGGGAGCTGTTTTTT. The full variable domain, with the rest looked up from reference TRBV2 and TRBJ2-2, is EPEVTQTPSHQVTQMGQEVILRCVPISNHLYFYWYRQILGQKVEFLVSFYNNEISEKSEIFDDQFSVERPDGSNFTLKIRSTKLEDSAMYFCASSEGRTGPLGELFFGEGSRLTVL.

The chain joins TRBV7-8 to TRBJ1-1; 11 positions match TRBD1. CDR3 length: 13 amino acids. J gave up 10 bases and V 7 bases, and 8 bases lay outside the gene matches. The germline V gene has CDR1 SGHVS and CDR2 FQNEAQ. Here the CDR3 DNA reads TGTGCCAGCACCTCGGACAGGGGGCGCGGAGCTTTCTTT. The encoded protein is CASTSDRGRGAFF. Drawing the rest from reference TRBV7-8 and TRBJ1-1, the complete variable domain is GAGVSQSPRYKVAKRGQDVALRCDPISGHVSLFWYQQALGQGPEFLTYFQNEAQLDKSGLPSDRFFAERPEGSVSTLKIQRTQQEDSAVYLCASTSDRGRGAFFGQGTRLTVV.

The V gene is TRBV28, the J gene TRBJ1-5; D ambiguous. Germline CDR1 reads MDHEN; CDR2 reads SYDVKM. V lost 4 bases, J lost 3 bases, and 13 bases lay in between. The CDR3 runs 15 residues. The CDR3 protein is CASSSTRRPNQPQHF. The CDR3 coding sequence is TGTGCCAGCAGTTCCACCAGGAGGCCCAATCAGCCCCAGCATTTT.

The rearrangement uses TRBV7-2 and TRBJ1-4; D is unresolved. V lost 0 bases and J lost 8, with 7 bases in between. CDR1 SGHTA and CDR2 FQGNSA come from the germline V gene. This CDR3 has 13 residues. The CDR3 DNA is TGTGCCAGCAGCTTAGCGTTAGCCGAAAAACTGTTTTTT. Amino acids: CASSLALAEKLFF. Full variable domain (remainder filled in from reference TRBV7-2 and TRBJ1-4): GAGVSQSPSNKVTEKGKDVELRCDPISGHTALYWYRQSLGQGLEFLIYFQGNSAPDKSGLPSDRFSAERTGGSVSTLTIQRTQQEDSAVYLCASSLALAEKLFFGSGTQLSVL.

The chain carries TRBV28 and TRBJ1-1; 10 bases agree with TRBD1. This CDR3 comprises 15 residues. The trim removed 6 bases at V and 6 bases at J, leaving 10 bases unmatched. Germline V gene lookup returns CDR1 MDHEN and CDR2 SYDVKM. Here the CDR3 reads CASSWTGGRVAEAFF. Written as DNA, the CDR3 is TGTGCCAGCAGCTGGACAGGGGGGAGGGTAGCTGAAGCTTTCTTT.

The CDR3 sequence: CASSQEGHTGELFF. CDR3 DNA sequence: TGCGCCAGCAGCCAGGAGGGGCACACCGGGGAGCTGTTTTTT. The chain employs TRBV4-1 and TRBJ2-2; the D gene is possibly TRBD2 (6 bases). Germline CDR1 reads MGHRA; CDR2 reads YSYEKL. The CDR3 is 14 residues long. The ends were cut back, 3 bases at V and 3 bases at J, with 8 bases in the middle.

The CDR3 coding sequence is TGTGCCAGCAGTTTTGTCCAGGGGACGAAAATTGAAGCTTTCTTT. Translating gives CASSFVQGTKIEAFF. This chain links TRBV27 with TRBJ1-1; tentative D call: TRBD1 (6 bases). The CDR3 length is 15 residues. The germline gives CDR1 MNHEY, CDR2 SMNVEV (reference sequence). V was clipped by 3 bases and J by 7 bases, with 18 bases between them.

The rearrangement uses TRBV6-1 and TRBJ2-1; no definite D call. The V and J ends lost 5 bases and 4 bases respectively, with 6 bases between them. CDR3 length: 12 amino acids. Germline lookup yields CDR1 MNHNS and CDR2 SASEGT. CDR3: CASSSLYNEQFF. CDR3 in DNA: TGTGCCAGCAGTTCCTTATACAATGAGCAGTTCTTC.

DNA for the CDR3: TGTGCCAGCAGGCCGGACAGAAAATTGAACACCGGGGAGCTGTTTTTT. It codes for CASRPDRKLNTGELFF. The chain recombines TRBV28 with TRBJ2-2, with TRBD1 as a possible D gene (6 bases). The germline V gene encodes CDR1 MDHEN and CDR2 SYDVKM. Between the trimmed V and J ends, which lost 6 bases and 1 base, there was a span of 15 bases. This CDR3 has 16 amino acids.